Below are 16 T cell receptor beta chains sequenced from a single sample in a study of regulatory T cells in long-lasting Graves disease. Time point in this sample: newly diagnosed GD, antithyroid drugs for less than 3 months. PBMC-extracted RNA yielded the TCR library. Construction of TCR beta libraries relied on iRepertoire HTBI primers and on Arm-PCR targeting CDR3 regions. TCRdb re-analysed the multiplex PCR reads in MiXCR, keeping a single row per CDR3 protein. The data hold around 420,000 distinct CDR3 sequences, with 15% to 19% observed a single time. This material consisted of peripheral blood mononuclear cells (PBMCs), taken at new diagnosis, from a patient treated with antithyroid drugs. The receptors come from a female donor with Graves disease.

This clonotype was found many times. The chain uses TRBV11-2 and TRBJ1-1; unclear D gene. Germline CDR1 SGHAT, CDR2 FQNNGV. CDR3 length: 15 residues. V lost 5 bases to trimming and J lost 5 bases, with 18 bases between them. The DNA of the CDR3 is TGTGCCAGCAGCCCCCGGGGAGGGAGTCGGACTGAAGCTTTCTTT. This sequence encodes CASSPRGGSRTEAFF.

This clonotype has a handful of counts. This chain uses TRBV5-1 with TRBJ2-7; 7 bases are shared with TRBD1. The CDR3 length is 15 residues. From germline, CDR1 is SGHRS and CDR2 YFSETQ. The ends lost 7 bases at V and 2 bases at J; junction bases unmatched: 12. Here the CDR3 DNA reads TGCGCCAGCGGCCCGGGACAGCTGGACACCTACGAGCAGTACTTC. This gives the protein CASGPGQLDTYEQYF.

This clonotype was seen more than once but under ten times. The chain combines TRBV10-2 with TRBJ2-7; no reliable D call. The V gene lost 3 bases and the J gene lost 7 bases, with 4 bases spanning the gap. Germline V gives CDR1 WSHSY, CDR2 SAAADI. CDR3 length equals 10 residues. The CDR3 loop reads CASSDQEQYF. The CDR3 DNA is TGCGCCAGCAGTGACCAGGAGCAGTACTTC.

At least ten counts were recorded for this clonotype. The rearrangement uses TRBV10-1 and TRBJ1-2; D is undetermined. Germline V gene sequence: CDR1 WNHNN, CDR2 SYGVQD (reference sequence). The CDR3 has 16 residues. Trimming shortened V by 2 bases and J by 5 bases, and 18 bases separated the two germline ends. The CDR3 loop is CASSEEIRPLIYGYTF. CDR3 DNA: TGCGCCAGCAGTGAGGAAATCCGGCCTCTGATATATGGCTACACCTTC.

V gene TRBV12-3 or TRBV12-4 combines with J gene TRBJ1-1; no clear D gene. CDR3 size: 13 residues. Deletions cut 3 bases from V and 8 bases from J, with 13 bases between. The DNA of the CDR3 is TGTGCCAGCAGTTTTTACTTGAGCACCGAAGCTTTCTTT. Translating gives CASSFYLSTEAFF.

This clonotype is termed large (0.1 to 1%). The chain links TRBV7-9 to TRBJ2-1; 10 nucleotides match TRBD2. V lost 5 bases, J lost 9 bases, and 22 bases stayed unmatched. Per the germline V gene, CDR1 is SEHNR and CDR2 is FQNEAQ (reference sequence). This CDR3 comprises 19 residues. CDR3 bases: TGTGCCAGCAGCCCGACCCCGTTGCTTTCTAGCGGGAGTAAGGTTGAGCAGTTCTTC. Translating it yields CASSPTPLLSSGSKVEQFF.

The V gene is TRBV4-1, the J gene TRBJ1-6; 10 positions match TRBD1. V lost 4 bases, J lost 6 bases, and 6 bases stayed unmatched. CDR3 length equals 16 residues. Germline V CDR1 and CDR2: MGHRA, YSYEKL. CDR3 protein: CASSPGQGVVNSPLHF. In nucleotides, the CDR3 is TGCGCCAGCAGCCCCGGACAGGGGGTTGTTAATTCACCCCTCCACTTT.

This clonotype has ten or more counts. This chain joins TRBV2 and TRBJ1-3; D unclear. Trimming stripped 4 bases from V and 0 bases from J, with 4 bases between. The CDR3 has 13 residues. The germline V gene encodes CDR1 SNHLY and CDR2 FYNNEI. The CDR3 region is CASSANSGNTIYF. CDR3 nucleotide sequence: TGTGCCAGCAGTGCGAACTCTGGAAACACCATATATTTT.

V is TRBV18 and J is TRBJ1-2, with no clear D. Trimming left V 4 bases short and J 7 bases short, with 16 bases between. The CDR3 is made up of 14 amino acids. Germline assignment: CDR1 KGHSH and CDR2 LQKENI. The CDR3 region has the DNA TGTGCCAGCTCACGGGCAGGCGAACATAGTGGCTACACCTTC. It yields the protein CASSRAGEHSGYTF.

With regard to this clonotype: With a much larger clone just one base away, this may be a read error. V gene TRBV7-9 combines with J gene TRBJ2-2; D perhaps matches TRBD1 (5 bases). The germline V and J ends were trimmed by 3 bases and 3 bases, with 14 bases remaining between them. The CDR3 is 16 amino acids. Germline CDR1 reads SEHNR; CDR2 reads FQNEAQ (reference sequence). The CDR3 protein is CASSFLATVDTGELFF. CDR3 bases: TGTGCCAGCAGCTTCTTGGCGACAGTGGACACCGGGGAGCTGTTTTTT. Filled out from reference TRBV7-9 and TRBJ2-2, the complete variable domain reads DTGVSQNPRHKITKRGQNVTFRCDPISEHNRLYWYRQTLGQGPEFLTYFQNEAQLEKSRLLSDRFSAERPKGSFSTLEIQRTEQGDSAMYLCASSFLATVDTGELFFGEGSRLTVL.

Many counts were recorded for this clonotype. A junction boundary mismatches the germline segment, possibly from a read error. The V and J genes are TRBV27 and TRBJ2-3; possibly TRBD2 for D (6 bases). Germline CDR1 MNHEY, CDR2 SMNVEV (reference sequence). CDR3 length equals 16 residues. The CDR3 here is CASSLFGGYSTDTQYF. CDR3 nucleotide sequence: TGCGCCAGCAGTTTATTTGGAGGGTATAGCACAGATACGCAGTATTTT.

This clonotype occurred many times. The rearrangement joins TRBV20-1 to TRBJ2-1; D is ambiguous. Germline values: CDR1 DFQATT, CDR2 SNEGSKA (reference sequence). CDR3 length: 11 amino acids. V was trimmed by 3 bases and J by 8 bases, leaving 8 bases between them. The DNA of the CDR3 is TGCAGTGCTAGTGCGCAGGATGAGCAGTTCTTC. Protein product: CSASAQDEQFF.

The chain is built from TRBV2 and TRBJ2-6; tentatively, D is TRBD2 (6 bases). V lost 8 bases to trimming and J lost 4 bases, with 12 bases between them. Germline V lookup: CDR1 SNHLY, CDR2 FYNNEI. The CDR3 sequence is 14 residues long. The CDR3 DNA follows: TGTGCCAGCGCTGGGACTTGGGGGGCCAACGTCCTGACTTTC. Protein sequence: CASAGTWGANVLTF.

Many counts were recorded for this clonotype. The chain carries TRBV12-3 or TRBV12-4 and TRBJ1-2, with D tentatively TRBD1 (5 bases). The CDR3 is 15 amino acids. V gave up 7 bases and J gave up 6 bases, with 21 bases separating them. The chain's CDR3 is CASITTWTSPDGYTF. The CDR3 region has the DNA TGTGCCAGCATTACGACTTGGACATCACCGGATGGCTACACCTTC.

This chain joins TRBV29-1 and TRBJ2-2, with 12 positions matching TRBD2. CDR1 is SQVTM, CDR2 ANQGSEA, per germline. With V trimmed by 2 bases and J by 6 bases, 10 bases remained unmatched. This CDR3 is built from 17 residues. The CDR3 sequence is CSVEIRASGRGSGELFF. The CDR3 coding sequence is TGCAGCGTTGAAATAAGGGCTAGCGGGAGGGGGTCCGGGGAGCTGTTTTTT.

In this sample, this clonotype turned up a few times. The chain joins TRBV5-1 to TRBJ2-1; D possibly uses TRBD1 or TRBD2 (5 bases each). This CDR3 comprises 14 residues. Deletions cut 3 bases from V and 6 bases from J, with 13 bases between. In germline, CDR1 is SGHRS, CDR2 YFSETQ. The CDR3 here is CASSSRGGFNEQFF. As DNA, the CDR3 is TGCGCCAGCAGCTCTCGGGGCGGGTTCAATGAGCAGTTCTTC.